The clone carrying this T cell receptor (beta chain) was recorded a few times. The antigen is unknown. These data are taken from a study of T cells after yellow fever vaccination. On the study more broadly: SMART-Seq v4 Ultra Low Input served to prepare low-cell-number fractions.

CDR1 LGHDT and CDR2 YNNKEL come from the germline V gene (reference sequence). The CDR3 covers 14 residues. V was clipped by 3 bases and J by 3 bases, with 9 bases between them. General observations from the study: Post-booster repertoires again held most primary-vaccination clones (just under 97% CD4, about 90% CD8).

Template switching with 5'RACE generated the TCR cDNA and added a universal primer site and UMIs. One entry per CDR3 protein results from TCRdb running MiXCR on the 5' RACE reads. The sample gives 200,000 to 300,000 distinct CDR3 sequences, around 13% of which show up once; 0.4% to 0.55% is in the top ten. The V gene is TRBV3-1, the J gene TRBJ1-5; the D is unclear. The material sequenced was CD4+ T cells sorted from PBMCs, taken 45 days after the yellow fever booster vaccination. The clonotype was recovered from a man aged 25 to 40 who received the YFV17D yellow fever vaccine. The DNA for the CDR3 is TGTGCCAGCAGCCAGGGCGGGTACAATCAGCCCCAGCATTTT. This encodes CASSQGGYNQPQHF.